A selection of T cell receptor beta chains follows, all from one sample in a study of shared T cell receptors in the human thymus. The assay was immunoSEQ multiplex PCR, and TCRdb's table has in-frame clones only and misses some. The table lists about 710,000 clones, about 87% of them singletons. This same sample was also part of a study on human thymus T cells.

The sample taken for sequencing was thymocytes. All receptors come from a boy less than two years old with a congenital heart defect. CDR3s include the opening cysteine and the closing phenylalanine or tryptophan. A D gene is named only where the DNA matches it firmly. Rows give clone size only sometimes, using once, few, many, or a class for an expanded clone.

clone size	V gene	D gene	CDR3 length	J gene	CDR3 protein	CDR3 DNA
-	TRBV10-2	-	14	TRBJ1-1	CASRRGLLNTEAFF	TGCGCCAGCAGAAGGGGACTCTTGAACACTGAAGCTTTCTTT
-	TRBV28	-	12	TRBJ2-7	CASSVESYEQYF	TGTGCCAGCAGTGTTGAGAGCTACGAGCAGTACTTC
-	TRBV7-3	TRBD2	16	TRBJ2-1	CASSLSVLAGYNEQFF	TGTGCCAGCAGCTTAAGCGTGCTAGCGGGCTACAATGAGCAGTTCTTC
-	TRBV5-6	-	16	TRBJ1-2	CASSLARGFPNYGYTF	TGTGCCAGCAGCTTGGCCAGGGGCTTCCCCAACTATGGCTACACCTTC
-	TRBV27	-	13	TRBJ2-2	CASHSTNTGELFF	TGTGCCAGCCACTCAACGAACACCGGGGAGCTGTTTTTT
-	TRBV7-2	TRBD1	14	TRBJ2-7	CASSYQDRVHEQYF	TGTGCCAGCAGCTACCAGGACAGGGTCCACGAGCAGTACTTC
-	TRBV7-8	TRBD1	14	TRBJ1-1	CASSTGQGHTEAFF	TGTGCCAGCAGCACGGGACAGGGACACACTGAAGCTTTCTTT
few	TRBV28	TRBD2	15	TRBJ2-3	CASSFSSGDTDTQYF	TGTGCCAGCAGTTTTTCTAGCGGGGATACAGATACGCAGTATTTT
-	TRBV27	TRBD1	18	TRBJ2-2	CASSLSHKRGPNTGELFF	TGTGCCAGCAGTTTATCCCACAAAAGGGGGCCGAACACCGGGGAGCTGTTTTTT
-	TRBV5-4	-	16	TRBJ2-2	CASSFGPTGLTGELFF	TGTGCCAGCAGCTTTGGCCCTACAGGGCTAACCGGGGAGCTGTTTTTT
-	TRBV29-1	TRBD2	10	TRBJ2-7	CSVGGGYVAF	TGCAGCGTTGGGGGGGGTTATGTGGCCTTC
-	TRBV4-3	TRBD1	15	TRBJ2-3	CASSQGDREVDTQYF	TGCGCCAGCAGCCAAGGGGACAGGGAGGTAGATACGCAGTATTTT
-	TRBV18	TRBD1	14	TRBJ2-3	CASSPNRGEDTQYF	TGTGCCAGCTCACCGAACAGGGGTGAAGATACGCAGTATTTT
-	TRBV6-1	TRBD1	15	TRBJ2-2	CASSRDRAKAGELFF	TGTGCCAGCAGTAGAGACAGGGCTAAGGCCGGGGAGCTGTTTTTT
-	TRBV7-9	TRBD1	15	TRBJ1-2	CASSLVGQGAYGYTF	TGTGCCAGCAGCTTAGTAGGTCAGGGGGCGTATGGCTACACCTTC
-	TRBV19	-	15	TRBJ2-5	CASSKAGTPQETQYF	TGTGCCAGTAGCAAGGCCGGGACTCCCCAAGAGACCCAGTACTTC
-	TRBV28	TRBD2	19	TRBJ2-4	CASSLGGLERLAGIYIQYF	TGTGCCAGCAGTTTGGGGGGGCTCGAAAGACTAGCGGGAATATACATTCAGTACTTC
-	TRBV29-1	TRBD1	12	TRBJ2-5	CSVGQGRETQYF	TGCAGCGTTGGACAGGGGAGAGAGACCCAGTACTTC
-	TRBV15	-	17	TRBJ1-5	CATSRDLRQASNQPQHF	TGTGCCACCAGCAGAGATCTTCGACAGGCTAGCAATCAGCCCCAGCATTTT
-	TRBV25-1	TRBD1	16	TRBJ2-7	CASEGPSGTVTYEQYF	TGTGCCAGCGAGGGCCCTTCCGGGACAGTAACCTACGAGCAGTACTTC
-	TRBV5-1	-	13	TRBJ2-7	CASSPRESYEQYF	TGCGCCAGCAGCCCCCGAGAGTCTTACGAGCAGTACTTC
-	TRBV27	TRBD1	16	TRBJ2-5	CASSETTGGTGETQYF	TGTGCCAGCAGTGAAACGACAGGGGGCACGGGAGAGACCCAGTACTTC
-	TRBV15	-	16	TRBJ2-7	CATSSAGTPISYEQYF	TGTGCCACCAGCAGTGCCGGGACACCCATATCCTACGAGCAGTACTTC
-	TRBV14	TRBD1	16	TRBJ1-4	CASSQEVRDRNEKLFF	TGTGCCAGCAGCCAAGAAGTAAGGGACAGGAATGAAAAACTGTTTTTT
-	TRBV5-6	-	17	TRBJ1-1	CASTTRAGVEQNTEAFF	TGTGCCAGCACCACTAGGGCCGGGGTAGAGCAGAACACTGAAGCTTTCTTT
-	TRBV10-1	-	13	TRBJ2-3	CASRGGSTDTQYF	TGCGCCAGCCGAGGTGGGAGCACAGATACGCAGTATTTT
-	TRBV19	-	14	TRBJ1-5	CASSTVLSNQPQHF	TGTGCCAGTAGCACAGTCCTCAGCAATCAGCCCCAGCATTTT
-	TRBV5-4	TRBD2	16	TRBJ2-5	CASSLCPSGNQETQYF	TGTGCCAGCAGCTTGTGCCCTAGCGGGAACCAAGAGACCCAGTACTTC
once	TRBV10-2	TRBD1	14	TRBJ1-4	CASTGDRARGKLFF	TGCGCCAGCACCGGAGACAGGGCCCGGGGAAAACTGTTTTTT
-	TRBV5-1	-	14	TRBJ2-1	CASSLVHGYNEQFF	TGCGCCAGCAGCTTGGTTCACGGTTACAATGAGCAGTTCTTC
-	TRBV27	-	14	TRBJ2-5	CASSPGLAGETQYF	TGTGCCAGCAGCCCCGGGCTAGCTGGGGAGACCCAGTACTTC
-	TRBV5-6	-	15	TRBJ2-5	CASSPGTVRQETQYF	TGTGCCAGCAGCCCAGGGACTGTTCGTCAAGAGACCCAGTACTTC
-	TRBV4-3	TRBD2	17	TRBJ2-2	CASSQEWGTSGAGELFF	TGCGCCAGCAGCCAAGAGTGGGGGACTAGCGGGGCCGGGGAGCTGTTTTTT
-	TRBV14	-	14	TRBJ1-1	CASSQVGRSPEAFF	TGTGCCAGCAGCCAAGTTGGGAGAAGCCCTGAAGCTTTCTTT
-	TRBV2	-	14	TRBJ1-2	CASPDGHSHYGYTF	TGTGCCAGCCCAGACGGACATTCTCACTATGGCTACACCTTC
few	TRBV19	TRBD1	15	TRBJ1-1	CASSIPGQTNTEAFF	TGTGCCAGTAGTATTCCGGGACAGACGAACACTGAAGCTTTCTTT
-	TRBV14	TRBD1	17	TRBJ2-2	CASSHRQGAQDTGELFF	TGTGCCAGCAGCCATCGACAGGGGGCGCAAGACACCGGGGAGCTGTTTTTT
-	TRBV7-3	TRBD2	15	TRBJ2-3	CASSTSGGAQDTQYF	TGTGCCAGCAGCACTAGCGGGGGGGCACAAGATACGCAGTATTTT
-	TRBV6-1	-	17	TRBJ2-6	CASSEARGSSGANVLTF	TGTGCCAGCAGTGAAGCACGGGGGAGCTCTGGGGCCAACGTCCTGACTTTC
-	TRBV7-9	TRBD2	17	TRBJ2-2	CASTTSSGSIDTGELFF	TGTGCCAGCACTACGTCGAGCGGGAGTATCGACACCGGGGAGCTGTTTTTT
-	TRBV4-3	-	15	TRBJ2-7	CASSQERARGYEQYF	TGCGCCAGCAGCCAAGAACGGGCCAGGGGTTACGAGCAGTACTTC
-	TRBV5-4	TRBD1	15	TRBJ1-2	CASSFRGPANYGYTF	TGTGCCAGCAGCTTCAGGGGGCCAGCTAACTATGGCTACACCTTC
-	TRBV25-1	TRBD1	14	TRBJ2-5	CASSDGQGQETQYF	TGTGCCAGCAGCGACGGACAGGGCCAAGAGACCCAGTACTTC
few	TRBV27	-	13	TRBJ1-4	CASSSGDAEKLFF	TGTGCCAGCAGTTCAGGGGACGCTGAAAAACTGTTTTTT
-	TRBV6-5	-	15	TRBJ2-7	CASSYNRDKTYEQYF	TGTGCCAGCAGTTATAACCGGGACAAGACCTACGAGCAGTACTTC
-	TRBV12-5	-	12	TRBJ2-1	CASGPLGDEQFF	TGTGCTAGTGGTCCACTCGGAGATGAGCAGTTCTTC
-	TRBV4-1	-	11	TRBJ2-4	CASSQGDSQYF	TGCGCCAGCAGCCAAGGGGACTCCCAGTACTTC
once	TRBV4-3	-	18	TRBJ2-3	CASSQDSLGRGSTDTQYF	TGCGCCAGCAGCCAAGATAGTTTGGGGCGGGGTAGCACAGATACGCAGTATTTT
-	TRBV28	-	18	TRBJ1-6	CASSLFSEAPLYNSPLHF	TGTGCCAGCAGTTTATTTAGTGAGGCACCTCTCTATAATTCACCCCTCCACTTT
few	TRBV11-2	-	14	TRBJ1-1	CASSLGRENTEAFF	TGTGCCAGCAGCTTAGGACGGGAGAACACTGAAGCTTTCTTT
-	TRBV5-4	-	14	TRBJ1-4	CASSLEAGEKKLFF	TGTGCCAGCAGCTTGGAGGCAGGGGAAAAAAAACTGTTTTTT
-	TRBV25-1	-	14	TRBJ2-2	CASMGPGNTGELFF	TGTGCCAGCATGGGGCCAGGGAATACCGGGGAGCTGTTTTTT
-	TRBV6-6	-	14	TRBJ2-7	CASAKGGGFYEQYF	TGTGCCAGCGCAAAGGGAGGGGGATTCTACGAGCAGTACTTC
-	TRBV6-5	-	15	TRBJ2-2	CASSYSQGGTGELFF	TGTGCCAGCAGTTACTCGCAGGGGGGTACCGGGGAGCTGTTTTTT